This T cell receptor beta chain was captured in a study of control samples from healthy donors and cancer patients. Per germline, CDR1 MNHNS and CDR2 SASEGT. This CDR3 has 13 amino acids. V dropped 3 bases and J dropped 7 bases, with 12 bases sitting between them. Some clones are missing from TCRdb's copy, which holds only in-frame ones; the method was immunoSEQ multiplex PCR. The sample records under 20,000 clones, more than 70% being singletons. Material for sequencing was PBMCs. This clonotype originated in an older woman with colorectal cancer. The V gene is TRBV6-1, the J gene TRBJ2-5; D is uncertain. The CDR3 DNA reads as TGTGCCAGCAGTGAGGGGTTTCATGGGACCCAGTACTTC. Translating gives CASSEGFHGTQYF.